The 22 T cell receptor beta chains below all came from one sample that was sequenced in a study of blood T cell repertoires in COVID-19. Here immunoSEQ multiplex PCR was the method, and the copy in TCRdb shows in-frame clones only, minus some. The repertoire holds over 200,000 clones, about 88% seen once, with under 2.5% in the top ten. The specimen sequenced was peripheral blood. These receptor sequences come from a man aged 40-50 years with active or convalescent COVID-19.

V gene TRBV5-4 combines with J gene TRBJ1-1; 12 bases are shared with TRBD1. V gave up 3 bases and J gave up 5 bases; unmatched junction bases: 8. Germline V CDR1 and CDR2: SGHNT, YYREEE (reference sequence). The CDR3 has 16 residues. CDR3 sequence: CASSYGTGGLLTEAFF. The CDR3 DNA reads TGTGCCAGCAGCTACGGGACAGGGGGCCTACTTACTGAAGCTTTCTTT. The entire variable domain, with the rest obtained from reference TRBV5-4 and TRBJ1-1, is as follows: ETGVTQSPTHLIKTRGQQVTLRCSSQSGHNTVSWYQQALGQGPQFIFQYYREEENGRGNFPPRFSGLQFPNYSSELNVNALELDDSALYLCASSYGTGGLLTEAFFGQGTRLTVV.

The rearrangement joins TRBV4-1 to TRBJ1-1; the match to TRBD1 covers 7 bases. The germline V gene has CDR1 MGHRA and CDR2 YSYEKL. The CDR3 covers 16 residues. Unmatched junction bases numbered 12, after V lost 3 bases and J lost 5 bases. The CDR3 DNA follows: TGCGCCAGCAGCCAGAGCACAGGGGTGAGGGGGACTGAAGCTTTCTTT. As protein: CASSQSTGVRGTEAFF.

This chain connects TRBV19 to TRBJ2-2, with 8 bases that match TRBD1. The J segment lost 1 base and the V segment lost 5 bases, leaving 3 bases of the junction unmatched. The CDR3 spans 15 residues. CDR1 and CDR2 from the germline V gene are LNHDA and SQIVND (reference sequence). The DNA for the CDR3 is TGTGCCAGTAGTCCCGGGACAGGGAACACCGGGGAGCTGTTTTTT. This codes for CASSPGTGNTGELFF.

The rearrangement uses TRBV6-1 and TRBJ1-1, with D possibly matching TRBD1 (5 bases). This CDR3 spans 16 amino acids. CDR1 and CDR2 (germline): MNHNS, SASEGT. With 3 bases removed from V and 2 bases from J, the gap between germline ends came to 16 bases. This chain's CDR3 is CASSDLAGRRNTEAFF. The CDR3 DNA reads TGTGCCAGCAGTGACCTGGCGGGACGGAGAAACACTGAAGCTTTCTTT.

The chain uses TRBV11-2 and TRBJ1-1; D is undetermined. This CDR3 region has 13 residues. Germline V gene lookup returns CDR1 SGHAT and CDR2 FQNNGV. V was clipped by 5 bases and J by 8 bases, with 15 bases between them. The CDR3 here is CASSPWRGIEAFF. CDR3 coding DNA: TGTGCCAGCAGCCCATGGAGAGGGATAGAAGCTTTCTTT.

This clone was detected only once. This chain links TRBV6-5 with TRBJ1-1; no definite D call. Trimming removed 0 bases at V and 1 base at J, with 9 bases between. The CDR3 totals 15 residues. The V gene's germline CDR1 is MNHEY and CDR2 SVGAGI. The CDR3 loop is CASSYSGNQNTEAFF. CDR3 nucleotides: TGTGCCAGCAGTTACTCCGGGAATCAGAACACTGAAGCTTTCTTT.

This clone was seen a handful of times. The genes are TRBV19 and TRBJ1-5, with D tentatively TRBD1 (5 bases). Germline CDR1 and CDR2: LNHDA and SQIVND (reference sequence). V was shortened by 2 bases and J by 5 bases, with 13 bases between the two germline ends. The length of the CDR3 is 15 residues. CDR3: CASSIRAWGDQPQHF. The DNA of the CDR3 is TGTGCCAGTAGTATAAGGGCCTGGGGGGATCAGCCCCAGCATTTT.

The genes are TRBV30 and TRBJ1-2; 10 positions agree with TRBD1. V shed 0 bases, J shed 8 bases, and the junction held 15 bases outside the gene matches. CDR1 GTSNPN and CDR2 SVGIG come from the germline V gene (reference sequence). This CDR3 region has 17 residues. The CDR3 bases are TGTGCCTGGAGTGTAGGGGCGAACCGGGACAGGGGCCCCGGCTACACCTTC. This translates into CAWSVGANRDRGPGYTF.

This chain links TRBV12-3 or TRBV12-4 with TRBJ2-3; D call uncertain. The length of the CDR3 is 12 residues. V was pared by 3 bases and J by 1 base, with 2 bases between. CDR3 DNA: TGTGCCAGCAGTTTCGGCACAGATACGCAGTATTTT. This sequence encodes CASSFGTDTQYF.

V and J are TRBV27 and TRBJ2-7; TRBD1 agrees at 7 bases. Germline V gene sequence: CDR1 MNHEY, CDR2 SMNVEV (reference sequence). This CDR3 comprises 15 residues. Losses at the gene ends were 3 bases for V and 5 bases for J; bases not matched to a gene: 10. For the CDR3, the DNA is TGTGCCAGCAGTTTGAGACAGGGTCCGATAGACGAGCAGTACTTC. This gives the protein CASSLRQGPIDEQYF.

The CDR3: CASSNTNSGNTIYF. CDR3 nucleotide sequence: TGTGCCAGCAGCAACACGAACTCTGGAAACACCATATATTTT. The J gene is TRBJ1-3, the V gene TRBV6-1, with unresolved D. Germline-derived CDR1 and CDR2 are MNHNS and SASEGT. The CDR3 loop spans 14 amino acids. V lost 6 bases and J lost 0, with 9 bases in between.

The chain is built from TRBV7-9 and TRBJ1-5; D perhaps matches TRBD1 (5 bases). The CDR3 contains 15 residues. V was cut by 2 bases and J by 2 bases, with 10 bases left in between. CDR1 is SEHNR and CDR2 is FQNEAQ in the germline V gene (reference sequence). This CDR3 reads CASSLTGRGNQPQHF. The CDR3 region has the DNA TGTGCCAGCAGCTTAACAGGAAGGGGCAATCAGCCCCAGCATTTT.

This rearrangement joins TRBV14 to TRBJ1-1; 8 nucleotides line up with TRBD1. The CDR3 has 14 residues. Germline loops: CDR1 SGHDN, CDR2 FVKESK. The V and J ends lost 3 bases and 4 bases, in that order; junction bases with no gene match: 4. CDR3 sequence reads: CASSQRQGITEAFF. As DNA, the CDR3 is TGTGCCAGCAGCCAGAGACAGGGGATCACTGAAGCTTTCTTT.

The chain couples TRBV4-1 to TRBJ1-1; possibly TRBD1 for D (6 bases). V was trimmed by 6 bases and J by 4 bases, leaving 15 bases between them. Germline-derived CDR1 and CDR2 are MGHRA and YSYEKL. There are 14 residues in the CDR3. CDR3 residues: CASRKTGMGTEAFF. The CDR3 bases are TGCGCCAGCAGAAAAACAGGGATGGGCACTGAAGCTTTCTTT.

The V gene is TRBV30, the J gene TRBJ1-5; no reliable D call. In germline, CDR1 is GTSNPN, CDR2 SVGIG (reference sequence). The CDR3 spans 14 residues. Deletions cut 0 bases from V and 4 bases from J, with 10 bases between. The CDR3 sequence: CAWSVLEGNQPQHF. In DNA form, the CDR3 reads TGTGCCTGGAGTGTACTAGAAGGGAATCAGCCCCAGCATTTT. Combining the CDR3 with reference TRBV30 and TRBJ1-5 gives the whole variable domain SQTIHQWPATLVQPVGSPLSLECTVEGTSNPNLYWYRQAAGRGLQLLFYSVGIGQISSEVPQNLSASRPQDRQFILSSKKLLLSDSGFYLCAWSVLEGNQPQHFGDGTRLSIL.

The gene calls are TRBV19 and TRBJ1-1; no clear D gene. The CDR3 spans 15 residues. V lost 3 bases, J lost 6 bases, and 17 bases lay in between. Germline V CDR1 and CDR2: LNHDA, SQIVND (reference sequence). The CDR3 DNA is TGTGCCAGTAGTATCCAGAACCGCCTCACAGCTGAAGCTTTCTTT. Its translation is CASSIQNRLTAEAFF.

V usage is TRBV6-7 and J usage is TRBJ2-3; the D gene is possibly TRBD2 (7 bases). TRBV6-7 is labeled an ORF, and its function is uncertain. This CDR3 is 16 amino acids long. Trimming left V 0 bases short and J 6 bases short, with 16 bases between. This CDR3 is CASSYSEWGGEDTQYF. The CDR3 nucleotides are TGTGCCAGCAGTTACTCTGAATGGGGGGGCGAGGATACGCAGTATTTT.

The chain is built from TRBV19 and TRBJ2-3; 9 positions match TRBD1. CDR1 LNHDA and CDR2 SQIVND come from the germline V gene (reference sequence). Trimming at V came to 6 bases and at J to 4 bases, leaving 8 bases not matched to a gene. The CDR3 length is 15 residues. CDR3 coding DNA: TGTGCCAGTAGGCGGAGGGACAGGGATGCAGATACGCAGTATTTT. It specifies CASRRRDRDADTQYF.

The DNA for the CDR3 is TGTGCCTGGAGTGTAGGCCCGGGAGGGCCCAATGAGCAGTTCTTC. Protein: CAWSVGPGGPNEQFF. The V gene is TRBV30, the J gene TRBJ2-1, with TRBD2 identical over 8 bases. Germline loops: CDR1 GTSNPN, CDR2 SVGIG (reference sequence). Trimming took 0 bases from V and 6 from J; bases not matched to a gene: 7. The CDR3 length is 15 residues.

The rearrangement joins TRBV30 to TRBJ1-5, with 9 nucleotides matching TRBD1. The J segment lost 7 bases and the V segment lost 1 base, leaving 2 bases of the junction unmatched. In germline, CDR1 is GTSNPN, CDR2 SVGIG (reference sequence). The CDR3 covers 13 residues. CDR3 sequence: CAWSGTGEQPQHF. For the CDR3, the DNA is TGTGCCTGGAGTGGGACAGGGGAGCAGCCCCAGCATTTT.

About this clone itself: Other nucleotide sequences in the sample specify the same CDR3. The CDR3 bases are TGCGCCAGCAGCTTGGTTGCGGGGAGCTCCTACAATGAGCAGTTCTTC. Amino acids: CASSLVAGSSYNEQFF. The genes are TRBV5-1 and TRBJ2-1, with a possible D match to TRBD2 (6 bases). CDR1 and CDR2 (germline): SGHRS, YFSETQ. Trimming cost V 0 bases and J 0 bases, with 10 bases left between them. The length of the CDR3 is 16 residues.

J is TRBJ2-7 and V is TRBV5-1, with D unresolved. The CDR3 is 14 amino acids. V was cut by 4 bases and J by 3 bases, with 14 bases left in between. The V gene's germline CDR1 is SGHRS and CDR2 YFSETQ. The CDR3 nucleotides read TGCGCCAGCAGCCTCGACTCCCCGGTCTACGAGCAGTACTTC. Protein: CASSLDSPVYEQYF.